This TCR beta chain stems from a study of T cell responses to AZD1222 COVID-19 vaccine. J was trimmed by 2 bases and V by 1 base; bases with no gene match: 11. The CDR3 totals 18 residues. Germline loops: CDR1 SGHNT, CDR2 YYREEE (reference sequence). Some clones are missing from TCRdb's copy, which holds only in-frame ones; the method was immunoSEQ multiplex PCR. The sample includes fewer than 150,000 clones, 88% of them seen just once. Findings and caveats of the study: Two AZD1222 administrations were followed by greater Spike-specific TCR breadth and depth. Spike was spanned by vaccine-associated CD4 TCRs, which were dominant at 160-218 and 743-854. The donors showed a predominance of white British ancestry and of females, with possible underestimation of clonal diversity. Repertoire collection took place solely once the T cell response had peaked.

Turning to this clone: Its antigen remains unknown.

The sample in question was peripheral blood, obtained 28 days after the second AZD1222 dose. This sequence was found in an adult who received the AZD1222 COVID-19 vaccine. The V call is TRBV5-4, the J call TRBJ2-5; 10 positions match TRBD2. CDR3 coding DNA: TGTGCCAGCAGCTTGTTGGGGCGGTCTAGCGGGGGTCAAGAGACCCAGTACTTC. Translating gives CASSLLGRSSGGQETQYF.